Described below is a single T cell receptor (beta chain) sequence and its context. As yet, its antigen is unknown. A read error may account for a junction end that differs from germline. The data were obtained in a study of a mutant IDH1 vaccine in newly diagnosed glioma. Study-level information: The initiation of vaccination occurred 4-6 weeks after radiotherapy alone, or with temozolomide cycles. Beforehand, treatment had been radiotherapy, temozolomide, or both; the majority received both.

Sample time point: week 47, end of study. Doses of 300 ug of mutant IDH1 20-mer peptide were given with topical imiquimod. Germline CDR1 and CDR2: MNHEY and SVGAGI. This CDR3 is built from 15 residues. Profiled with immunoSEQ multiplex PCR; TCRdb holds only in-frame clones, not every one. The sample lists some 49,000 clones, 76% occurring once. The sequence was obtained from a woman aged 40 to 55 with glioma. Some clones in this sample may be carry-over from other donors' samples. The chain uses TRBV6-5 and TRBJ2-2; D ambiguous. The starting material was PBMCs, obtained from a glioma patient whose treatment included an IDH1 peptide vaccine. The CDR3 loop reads CARSYLKPNTGELFF. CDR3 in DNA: TGTGCCAGAAGTTACCTTAAGCCGAACACCGGGGAGCTGTTTTTT.